This T cell receptor beta chain was captured in a study of T cells in localized non-small cell lung cancer. General study findings and limits: With higher T cell density in blood came longer overall survival. Researchers found a median around 50 of the top 100 tumor clones in adjacent lung.

This CDR3 comprises 16 residues. CDR1 is LNHDA, CDR2 SQIVND, per germline (reference sequence). The ends were cut back, 3 bases at V and 1 base at J, with 13 bases in the middle. In this sample, this clone turned up once. Its antigen remains unknown. Using immunoSEQ multiplex PCR, the repertoire was profiled, and TCRdb retains in-frame clones only, with some absent. This table holds 35,000 to 40,000 clones, roughly four fifths found once. This material consisted of peripheral blood, taken before any cancer treatment. This clonotype was obtained from a male donor older than 55 with stage III squamous cell lung carcinoma. The J gene is TRBJ1-5, the V gene TRBV19; possible D gene TRBD1, 5 bases. CDR3: CASSMGLGTSNQPQHF. CDR3 nucleotides: TGTGCCAGTAGTATGGGTCTAGGGACCAGCAATCAGCCCCAGCATTTT.